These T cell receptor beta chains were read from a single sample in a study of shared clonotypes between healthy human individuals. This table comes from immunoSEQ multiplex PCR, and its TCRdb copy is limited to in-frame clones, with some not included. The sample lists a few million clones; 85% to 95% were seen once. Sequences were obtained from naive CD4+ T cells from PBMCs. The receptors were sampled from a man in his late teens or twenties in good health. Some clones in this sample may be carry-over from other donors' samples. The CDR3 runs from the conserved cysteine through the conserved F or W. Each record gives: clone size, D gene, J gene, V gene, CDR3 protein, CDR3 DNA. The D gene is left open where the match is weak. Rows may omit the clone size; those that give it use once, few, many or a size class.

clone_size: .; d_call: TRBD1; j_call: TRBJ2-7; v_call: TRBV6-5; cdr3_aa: CASSSLWDRHTYEQYF; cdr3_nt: TGTGCCAGCAGTTCCTTATGGGACAGGCACACCTACGAGCAGTACTTC
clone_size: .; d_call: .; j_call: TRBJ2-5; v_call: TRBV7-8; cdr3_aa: CASSLGRGWETQYF; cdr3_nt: TGTGCCAGCAGCTTAGGTCGGGGGTGGGAGACCCAGTACTTC
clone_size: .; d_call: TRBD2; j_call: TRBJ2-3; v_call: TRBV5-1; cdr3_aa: CASSSGLAGEADTQYF; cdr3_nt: TGCGCCAGCAGCTCTGGACTAGCGGGCGAGGCGGATACGCAGTATTTT
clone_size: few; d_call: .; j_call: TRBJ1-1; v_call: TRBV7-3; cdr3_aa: CASRGQGNTEAFF; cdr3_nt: TGTGCCAGCCGGGGGCAGGGTAACACTGAAGCTTTCTTT
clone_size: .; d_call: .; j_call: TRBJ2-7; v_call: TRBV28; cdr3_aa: CATYSTGARQYF; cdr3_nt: TGTGCCACCTACTCGACAGGCGCCAGACAGTACTTC
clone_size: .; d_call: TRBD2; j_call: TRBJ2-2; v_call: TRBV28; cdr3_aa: CASSAPGLGSGELFF; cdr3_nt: TGTGCCAGCAGTGCGCCGGGACTAGGGTCCGGGGAGCTGTTTTTT
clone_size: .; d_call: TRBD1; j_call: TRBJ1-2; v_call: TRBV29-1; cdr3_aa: CSVGGQAYGYTF; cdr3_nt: TGCAGCGTTGGGGGACAGGCCTATGGCTACACCTTC
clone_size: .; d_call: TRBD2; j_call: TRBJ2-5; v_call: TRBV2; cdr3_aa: CASTRRRLAGDQETQYF; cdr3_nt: TGTGCCAGCACCCGTCGGCGGCTAGCGGGGGATCAAGAGACCCAGTACTTC
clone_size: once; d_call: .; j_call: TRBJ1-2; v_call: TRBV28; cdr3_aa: CASSYPAERSGYTF; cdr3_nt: TGTGCCAGTTCTTATCCCGCCGAGAGGTCCGGCTACACCTTC
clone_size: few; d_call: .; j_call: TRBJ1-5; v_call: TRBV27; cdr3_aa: CASSWDQPQHF; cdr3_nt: TGTGCCAGCAGTTGGGATCAGCCCCAGCATTTT
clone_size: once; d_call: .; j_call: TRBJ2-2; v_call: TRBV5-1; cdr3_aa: CASSLLGGRTGELFF; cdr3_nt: TGCGCCAGCAGCTTGTTGGGGGGAAGAACCGGGGAGCTGTTTTTT
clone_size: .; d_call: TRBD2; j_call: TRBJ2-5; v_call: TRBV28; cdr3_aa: CASRPGGLAGGPTQYF; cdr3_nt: TGTGCCAGCAGGCCCGGTGGACTAGCGGGAGGACCAACCCAGTACTTC
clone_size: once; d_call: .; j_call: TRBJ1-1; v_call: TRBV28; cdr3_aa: CASSLGGAEAFF; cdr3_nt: TGTGCCAGCAGTTTAGGGGGCGCTGAAGCTTTCTTT
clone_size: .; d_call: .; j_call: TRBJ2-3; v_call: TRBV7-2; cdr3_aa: CASSWSSATSTDTQYF; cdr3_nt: TGTGCCAGCAGCTGGTCGTCGGCGACTAGCACAGATACGCAGTATTTT
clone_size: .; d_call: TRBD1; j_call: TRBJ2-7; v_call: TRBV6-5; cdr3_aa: CASSHRDSREQYF; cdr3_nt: TGTGCCAGCAGTCACCGGGACAGTCGGGAGCAGTACTTC
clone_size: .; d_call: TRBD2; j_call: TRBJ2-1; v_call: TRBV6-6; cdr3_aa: CASSPGLAWNEQFF; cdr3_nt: TGTGCCAGCAGTCCGGGACTAGCTTGGAATGAGCAGTTCTTC
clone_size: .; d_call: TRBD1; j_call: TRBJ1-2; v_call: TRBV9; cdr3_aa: CASTPGQGNDGYTF; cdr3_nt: TGTGCCAGCACTCCCGGACAGGGGAATGATGGCTACACCTTC
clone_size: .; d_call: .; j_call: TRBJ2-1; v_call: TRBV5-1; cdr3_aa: CASSLRQESSYNEQFF; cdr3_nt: TGCGCCAGCAGCCTGCGACAGGAGAGCTCCTACAATGAGCAGTTCTTC
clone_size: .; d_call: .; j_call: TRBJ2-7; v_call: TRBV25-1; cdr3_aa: CASSTRGGPSSYEQYF; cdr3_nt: TGTGCCAGCAGTACCAGGGGCGGCCCCAGCTCCTACGAGCAGTACTTC
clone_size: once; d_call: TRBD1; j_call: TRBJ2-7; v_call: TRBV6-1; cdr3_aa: CASSTTGVPYEQYF; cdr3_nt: TGTGCCAGCAGTACAACAGGGGTCCCCTACGAGCAGTACTTC
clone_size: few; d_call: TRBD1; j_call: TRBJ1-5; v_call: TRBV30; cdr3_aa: CAWSDDRDNQPQHF; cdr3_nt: TGTGCCTGGAGTGATGACAGGGACAATCAGCCCCAGCATTTT
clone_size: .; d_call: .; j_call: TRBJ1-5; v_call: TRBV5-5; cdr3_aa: CASSFVQGNQPQHF; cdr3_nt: TGTGCCAGCAGCTTTGTGCAGGGCAATCAGCCCCAGCATTTT
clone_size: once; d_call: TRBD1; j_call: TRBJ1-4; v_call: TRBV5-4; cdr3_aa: CASSPGGGGTNEKLFF; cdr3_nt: TGTGCCAGCAGCCCCGGGGGAGGGGGCACTAATGAAAAACTGTTTTTT
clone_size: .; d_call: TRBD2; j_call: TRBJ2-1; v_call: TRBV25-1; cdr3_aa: CASSGLAVIFHNEQFF; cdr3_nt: TGTGCCAGCAGCGGACTAGCGGTTATATTCCACAATGAGCAGTTCTTC
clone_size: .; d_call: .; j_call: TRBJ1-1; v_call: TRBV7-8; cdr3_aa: CASSSTGSNTEAFF; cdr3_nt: TGTGCCAGCAGCTCGACAGGATCGAACACTGAAGCTTTCTTT
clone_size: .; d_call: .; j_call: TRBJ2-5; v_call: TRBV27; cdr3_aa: CASSSPLQETQYF; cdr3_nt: TGTGCCAGCAGTTCCCCACTACAAGAGACCCAGTACTTC
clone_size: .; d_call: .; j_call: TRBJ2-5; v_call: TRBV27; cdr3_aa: CASSLFPGETQYF; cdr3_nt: TGTGCCAGCAGTTTATTCCCAGGGGAGACCCAGTACTTC
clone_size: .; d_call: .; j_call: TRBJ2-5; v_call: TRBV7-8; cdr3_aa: CASSLQQGGEETQYF; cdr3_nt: TGTGCCAGCAGCTTGCAACAGGGAGGGGAAGAGACCCAGTACTTC
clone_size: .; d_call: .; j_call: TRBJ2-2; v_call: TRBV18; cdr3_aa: CASSPPQGKKATGELFF; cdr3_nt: TGTGCCAGCTCACCCCCACAGGGAAAAAAGGCCACCGGGGAGCTGTTTTTT
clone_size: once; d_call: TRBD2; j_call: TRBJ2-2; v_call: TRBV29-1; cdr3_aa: CSVPREGQVTGELFF; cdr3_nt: TGCAGCGTACCTCGGGAGGGGCAGGTCACCGGGGAGCTGTTTTTT
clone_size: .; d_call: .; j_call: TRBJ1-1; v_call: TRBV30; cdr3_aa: CAWSEGVTGTEAFF; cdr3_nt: TGTGCCTGGAGTGAGGGGGTCACGGGGACTGAAGCTTTCTTT
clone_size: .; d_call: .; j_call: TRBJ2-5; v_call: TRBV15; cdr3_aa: CATSRDQAIQGYQETQYF; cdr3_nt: TGTGCCACCAGCAGAGATCAGGCTATACAGGGCTACCAAGAGACCCAGTACTTC
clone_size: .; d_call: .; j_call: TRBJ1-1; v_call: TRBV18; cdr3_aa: CASSPPTRVETEAFF; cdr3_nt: TGTGCCAGCTCACCACCGACGAGGGTGGAAACTGAAGCTTTCTTT
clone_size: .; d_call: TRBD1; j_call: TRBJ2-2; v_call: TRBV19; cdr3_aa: CASSLQGTGAGELFF; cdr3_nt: TGTGCCAGTAGTCTCCAGGGGACAGGGGCCGGGGAGCTGTTTTTT
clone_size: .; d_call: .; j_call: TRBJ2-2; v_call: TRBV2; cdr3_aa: CASTYTGELFF; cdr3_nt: TGTGCCAGCACCTACACCGGGGAGCTGTTTTTT
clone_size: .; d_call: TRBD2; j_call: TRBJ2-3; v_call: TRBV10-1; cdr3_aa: CASSDRTSGRADTQYF; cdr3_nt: TGCGCCAGCAGTGATCGCACGAGCGGGAGGGCAGATACGCAGTATTTT
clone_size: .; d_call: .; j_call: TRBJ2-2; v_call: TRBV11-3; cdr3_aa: CASSLEWNTGELFF; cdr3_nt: TGTGCCAGCAGCTTAGAATGGAACACCGGGGAGCTGTTTTTT
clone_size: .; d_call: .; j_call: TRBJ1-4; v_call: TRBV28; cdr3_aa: CASSLSSRPNEKLFF; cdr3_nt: TGTGCCAGCAGTTTATCTTCACGGCCTAATGAAAAACTGTTTTTT
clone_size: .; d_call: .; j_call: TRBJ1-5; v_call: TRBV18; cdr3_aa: CASSPLQGPQPQHF; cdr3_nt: TGTGCCAGCTCACCACTCCAGGGTCCTCAGCCCCAGCATTTT
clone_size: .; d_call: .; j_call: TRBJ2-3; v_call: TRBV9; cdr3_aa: CASSVGDTDTQYF; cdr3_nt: TGTGCCAGCAGCGTGGGGGACACAGATACGCAGTATTTT
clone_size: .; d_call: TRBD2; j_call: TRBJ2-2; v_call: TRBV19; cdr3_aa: CASSIGSGSGGTGELFF; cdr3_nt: TGTGCCAGTAGTATAGGTAGCGGGAGCGGCGGCACCGGGGAGCTGTTTTTT
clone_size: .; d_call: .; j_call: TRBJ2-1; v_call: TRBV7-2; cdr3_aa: CASSLDRVAYDYNEQFF; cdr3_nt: TGTGCCAGCAGCTTAGATAGGGTAGCGTATGACTACAATGAGCAGTTCTTC
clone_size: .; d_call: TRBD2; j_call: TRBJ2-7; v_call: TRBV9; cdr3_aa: CASSVGTSGRVGEQYF; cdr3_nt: TGTGCCAGCAGCGTAGGGACTAGCGGGAGGGTAGGCGAGCAGTACTTC
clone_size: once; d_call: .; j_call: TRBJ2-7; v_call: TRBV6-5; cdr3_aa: CASRAGPTYEQYF; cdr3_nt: TGTGCCAGCAGGGCCGGACCAACTTACGAGCAGTACTTC
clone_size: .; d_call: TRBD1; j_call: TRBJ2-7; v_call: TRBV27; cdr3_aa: CASSLSFTGGYEQYF; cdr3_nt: TGTGCCAGCAGTTTATCGTTCACAGGGGGGTACGAGCAGTACTTC
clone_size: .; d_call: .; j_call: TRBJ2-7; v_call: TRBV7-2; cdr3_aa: CASTQDRSHEQYF; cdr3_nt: TGTGCCAGCACTCAAGACAGGTCCCACGAGCAGTACTTC
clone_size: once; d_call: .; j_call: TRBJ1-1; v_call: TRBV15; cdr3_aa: CATSRDPQGGTEAFF; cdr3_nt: TGTGCCACCAGCAGAGACCCCCAGGGCGGAACTGAAGCTTTCTTT
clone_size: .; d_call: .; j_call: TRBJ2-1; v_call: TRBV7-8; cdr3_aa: CASKLTREDNEQFF; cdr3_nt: TGTGCCAGCAAGCTTACCAGGGAGGACAATGAGCAGTTCTTC
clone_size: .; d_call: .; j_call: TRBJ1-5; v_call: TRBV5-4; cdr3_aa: CASSLGPGGDQPQHF; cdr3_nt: TGTGCCAGCAGCTTGGGTCCCGGGGGTGATCAGCCCCAGCATTTT
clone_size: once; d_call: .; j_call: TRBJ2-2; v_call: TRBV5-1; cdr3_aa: CASSLVATGAGELFF; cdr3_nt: TGCGCCAGCAGCTTGGTAGCAACCGGGGCCGGGGAGCTGTTTTTT
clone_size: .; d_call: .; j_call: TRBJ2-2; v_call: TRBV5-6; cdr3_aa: CASSLKAGELFF; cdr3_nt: TGTGCCAGCAGCTTGAAGGCCGGGGAGCTGTTTTTT